This passage covers 13 T cell receptor beta chains from one sample sequenced in a study of PD-1 blockade in classical Hodgkin lymphoma. There was relapse after autologous stem cell transplantation in every patient, and there was variation in brentuximab vedotin exposure. Clones were read by immunoSEQ multiplex PCR, and TCRdb kept only the in-frame ones, dropping some. The sample contains tens of thousands of clones, around 80% of which appear only once. The sequenced sample was peripheral blood mononuclear cells (PBMCs), obtained before the second cycle of nivolumab. The receptors derive from a human donor with classical Hodgkin lymphoma.

V gene TRBV10-3 combines with J gene TRBJ2-5, with D hard to call. Trimming removed 2 bases at V and 5 bases at J, with 9 bases between. Germline lookup yields CDR1 ENHRY and CDR2 SYGVKD. The CDR3 runs 13 residues. CDR3 DNA sequence: TGTGCCATCAGTGAGAGGGTTTCGGAGACCCAGTACTTC. Protein: CAISERVSETQYF.

The DNA for the CDR3 is TGCGCCAGCAGCCCCCGTGGGACTAGCGGAGACAATGAGCAGTTCTTC. It yields the protein CASSPRGTSGDNEQFF. This sequence joins TRBV4-1 and TRBJ2-1, with 11 nucleotides matching TRBD2. Per germline, CDR1 MGHRA and CDR2 YSYEKL. The CDR3 sequence is 16 residues long. V was clipped by 4 bases and J by 5 bases; unmatched bases: 7.

The genes are TRBV19 and TRBJ2-7, with TRBD1 identical over 8 bases. This CDR3 comprises 14 residues. V shed 2 bases and J 4 bases; nucleotides not matched to a gene: 4. Germline CDR1 reads LNHDA; CDR2 reads SQIVND (reference sequence). The CDR3 protein is CASSIRTGWYEQYF. The CDR3 DNA reads TGTGCCAGTAGTATACGGACAGGGTGGTACGAGCAGTACTTC.

This clone showed up just a few times. The CDR3 DNA reads TGTGCCAGCAGGCAACCAGGGGGCGAAAAACTGTTTTTT. This codes for CASRQPGGEKLFF. The genes are TRBV7-9 and TRBJ1-4; TRBD1 matches 8 bases. This CDR3 is built from 13 residues. Trimming at V came to 6 bases and at J to 8 bases, leaving 5 bases not matched to a gene. The germline CDR1 and CDR2 sequences are SEHNR and FQNEAQ (reference sequence).

This chain links TRBV5-1 with TRBJ2-3; D not resolved. This CDR3 has 11 residues. Trimming left V 4 bases short and J 3 bases short, with 3 bases between. Germline CDR1 and CDR2: SGHRS and YFSETQ. The CDR3 DNA reads TGCGCCAGCAGCCGGACAGATACGCAGTATTTT. This translates into CASSRTDTQYF.

The chain joins TRBV4-1 to TRBJ1-1; TRBD1 matches at 9 bases. The CDR3 sequence is 16 residues long. The germline gives CDR1 MGHRA, CDR2 YSYEKL. The V gene end was trimmed by 3 bases and the J gene end by 3 bases; junction bases not matched to a gene: 8. The chain's CDR3 is CASSQDRGFLDTEAFF. The CDR3, as DNA: TGCGCCAGCAGCCAGGACAGGGGTTTCCTGGACACTGAAGCTTTCTTT.

This clone appeared once. The V call is TRBV6-1, the J call TRBJ2-7, with D maybe TRBD1 (6 bases). The CDR3 has 13 residues. Per germline, CDR1 MNHNS and CDR2 SASEGT. Trimming left V 10 bases short and J 7 bases short, with 20 bases between. CDR3 region: CATTGTEVGEQYF. DNA of the CDR3: TGTGCCACCACAGGGACCGAGGTGGGAGAGCAGTACTTC.

The chain employs TRBV5-4 and TRBJ1-5, with D uncertain. V lost 0 bases and J 7 bases, leaving 8 bases between the germline ends. Germline values: CDR1 SGHNT, CDR2 YYREEE (reference sequence). This CDR3 region has 13 residues. The CDR3 nucleotides are TGTGCCAGCAGCTTGGGGGTTCACCAGCCCCAGCATTTT. Its translation: CASSLGVHQPQHF.

V gene TRBV2 combines with J gene TRBJ2-3; D call uncertain. The germline V gene has CDR1 SNHLY and CDR2 FYNNEI. V was pared by 4 bases and J by 0 bases, with 14 bases between. The CDR3 contains 16 residues. The CDR3 region is CASSVHGPLSTDTQYF. The CDR3 DNA reads TGTGCCAGCAGTGTCCATGGACCGCTTAGCACAGATACGCAGTATTTT.

The CDR3 reads CASRPGQGSFREQFF. Written as DNA, the CDR3 is TGTGCCAGCAGACCAGGACAGGGATCGTTCAGAGAGCAGTTCTTC. The chain has TRBV27 and TRBJ2-1; 8 positions agree with TRBD1. In germline, CDR1 is MNHEY, CDR2 SMNVEV (reference sequence). With 6 bases clipped from V and 10 bases from J, the junction kept 14 bases outside the gene matches. The CDR3 spans 15 residues.

This clone was detected only once. V usage is TRBV23-1 and J usage is TRBJ1-2; D might be TRBD1 (5 bases). TRBV23-1 counts as an open reading frame of uncertain function. There are 14 residues in the CDR3. Deletions cut 0 bases from V and 4 bases from J, with 9 bases between. The CDR3 nucleotides read TGCGCCAGCAGTCAATCGCAGGGAGCCTATGGCTACACCTTC. Protein product: CASSQSQGAYGYTF.

This clone occurred a few times. The rearrangement joins TRBV18 to TRBJ1-3; D perhaps matches TRBD1 (6 bases). CDR1 and CDR2 from the germline V gene are KGHSH and LQKENI. V was clipped by 3 bases and J by 2 bases, with 14 bases between them. CDR3 length equals 16 residues. The CDR3 DNA reads as TGTGCCAGCTCACCCCGACAGGACTCAACTGGAAACACCATATATTTT. This gives the protein CASSPRQDSTGNTIYF.

The V call is TRBV6-5, the J call TRBJ1-4; unclear D gene. Between the trimmed V and J ends, which lost 1 base and 4 bases, there was a span of 10 bases. This CDR3 is 15 amino acids long. Germline V gene data show CDR1 as MNHEY and CDR2 as SVGAGI. Written as DNA, the CDR3 is TGTGCCAGCAGTTACTACCCACAGAATAATGAAAAACTGTTTTTT. The encoded protein is CASSYYPQNNEKLFF.